The 19 T cell receptor beta chains in this list originate from one sample, sequenced in a study of radiotherapy plus CTLA-4 blockade in lung cancer. This table comes from immunoSEQ multiplex PCR, and its TCRdb copy is limited to in-frame clones, with some not included. The table includes approximately 76,000 clones, 60% to 85% detected once. Material: peripheral blood, obtained from a patient treated with radiotherapy plus ipilimumab. All receptors derive from a human donor with non-small cell lung cancer who had a partial response to radiotherapy plus ipilimumab. Some clones in this sample may be carry-over from other donors' samples.

The genes are TRBV5-8 and TRBJ1-5; the match to TRBD1 covers 7 bases. The V gene's germline CDR1 is SGHTS and CDR2 YDEGEE. The CDR3 has 18 residues. Trimming removed 1 base from V and 0 bases from J; junction bases left unmatched: 10. CDR3: CASSLRARGDYSNQPQHF. The DNA for the CDR3 is TGTGCCAGCAGCTTGAGGGCCAGGGGGGATTATAGCAATCAGCCCCAGCATTTT.

The chain recombines TRBV11-3 with TRBJ2-4; 8 bases line up with TRBD2. There are 14 residues in the CDR3. Germline V gene lookup returns CDR1 SGHNT and CDR2 YENEEA. Trimming removed 5 bases from V and 6 bases from J; junction bases left unmatched: 6. Here the CDR3 DNA reads TGTGCCAGCAGCCCTCGTCGGGGGGGAAACATTCAGTACTTC. Translating gives CASSPRRGGNIQYF.

V is TRBV12-5 and J is TRBJ2-1; 7 nucleotides line up with TRBD1. Per the germline V gene, CDR1 is LGHNT and CDR2 is FRNRAP. This CDR3 is 14 amino acids long. V dropped 0 bases and J dropped 10; count of bases not matched to a gene: 6. The CDR3 coding sequence is TGTGCTAGTGGTTTGGTCGGGTCGGGACAGGAGCAGTTCTTC. It specifies CASGLVGSGQEQFF.

This clone is a singleton in its sample. The V and J genes are TRBV11-2 and TRBJ2-1, with 10 bases fitting TRBD1. The CDR3 length is 14 residues. Germline V lookup: CDR1 SGHAT, CDR2 FQNNGV. The V and J ends lost 1 base and 10 bases, in that order; junction bases with no gene match: 4. CDR3 region: CASSLGQGAWEQFF. The CDR3 DNA is TGTGCCAGCAGCTTAGGACAGGGGGCCTGGGAGCAGTTCTTC.

The V gene is TRBV5-1, the J gene TRBJ2-3; 8 positions agree with TRBD2. V shed 0 bases and J 0 bases; nucleotides not matched to a gene: 0. CDR3 length: 15 residues. CDR1 is SGHRS and CDR2 is YFSETQ in the germline V gene. CDR3 DNA: TGCGCCAGCAGCTTGGTAGCGGGGAGCACAGATACGCAGTATTTT. Translated: CASSLVAGSTDTQYF.

The J gene is TRBJ1-1, the V gene TRBV6-5; D is unresolved. Germline V lookup: CDR1 MNHEY, CDR2 SVGAGI. This CDR3 is built from 13 residues. V was pared by 4 bases and J by 0 bases, with 6 bases between. CDR3 in amino acids: CASSLLVNTEAFF. In nucleotides, the CDR3 is TGTGCCAGCAGTTTATTAGTGAACACTGAAGCTTTCTTT.

The rearrangement links TRBV19 to TRBJ1-2; TRBD1 agrees at 9 bases. J gave up 2 bases and V 7 bases, and 5 bases lay outside the gene matches. Germline V gives CDR1 LNHDA, CDR2 SQIVND (reference sequence). This CDR3 comprises 14 residues. The CDR3 protein is CASKIGQGNYGYTF. DNA for the CDR3: TGTGCCAGTAAGATTGGACAGGGGAACTATGGCTACACCTTC.

The chain links TRBV6-5 to TRBJ1-2; 10 bases are shared with TRBD1. The CDR3 extends over 14 amino acids. V was pared by 6 bases and J by 4 bases, with 5 bases of the junction left unmatched. Germline V lookup: CDR1 MNHEY, CDR2 SVGAGI. CDR3 bases: TGTGCCAGCAGCCGGGACAGGGGTACCTATGGCTACACCTTC. It translates to CASSRDRGTYGYTF.

V is TRBV5-4 and J is TRBJ2-3; a possible D gene is TRBD1 (5 bases). The germline V and J ends were trimmed by 6 bases and 1 base, with 12 bases remaining between them. This CDR3 comprises 14 residues. Germline assignment: CDR1 SGHNT and CDR2 YYREEE (reference sequence). CDR3 sequence: CASTDRGGTDTQYF. Written as DNA, the CDR3 is TGTGCCAGCACCGATAGGGGCGGCACAGATACGCAGTATTTT.

This clone came up a few times. The V and J genes are TRBV6-1 and TRBJ1-1; 9 nucleotides agree with TRBD1. Germline-derived CDR1 and CDR2 are MNHNS and SASEGT. V shed 5 bases and J 6 bases; nucleotides not matched to a gene: 4. The CDR3 runs to 13 residues. The CDR3 nucleotides are TGTGCCAGCAGTACGCGACAGGGGGCTGAAGCTTTCTTT. Amino acids: CASSTRQGAEAFF.

The V and J genes are TRBV19 and TRBJ1-5; D not certain. The CDR3 has 15 amino acids. The V and J ends lost 10 bases and 6 bases respectively, with 22 bases between them. Germline assignment: CDR1 LNHDA and CDR2 SQIVND (reference sequence). CDR3 region: CATALGEKDFQPQHF. CDR3 DNA sequence: TGTGCCACTGCCCTTGGGGAGAAAGACTTTCAGCCCCAGCATTTT.

The rearrangement joins TRBV5-1 to TRBJ2-3; perhaps TRBD2 as D (6 bases). Germline V gene sequence: CDR1 SGHRS, CDR2 YFSETQ. The CDR3 is 15 amino acids. The germline V and J ends were trimmed by 0 bases and 0 bases, with 8 bases remaining between them. CDR3 protein: CASSLAGTSTDTQYF. In nucleotides, the CDR3 is TGCGCCAGCAGCTTGGCCGGGACTAGCACAGATACGCAGTATTTT.

This clone has only one observation. This rearrangement joins TRBV19 to TRBJ1-6; D gene uncertain. This CDR3 spans 12 amino acids. The germline V gene encodes CDR1 LNHDA and CDR2 SQIVND (reference sequence). V was cut by 7 bases and J by 8 bases, with 9 bases left in between. The CDR3 loop reads CASNGPHSPLHF. The CDR3 DNA is TGTGCCAGTAACGGTCCCCATTCACCCCTCCACTTT.

The CDR3: CASSRGGGDTEAFF. In DNA, the CDR3 is TGCGCCAGCAGCCGAGGGGGTGGGGACACTGAAGCTTTCTTT. V and J are TRBV5-1 and TRBJ1-1, with D possibly being TRBD1 (6 bases). Germline lookup yields CDR1 SGHRS and CDR2 YFSETQ. This CDR3 is 14 amino acids long. The V gene lost 4 bases and the J gene lost 3 bases, with 13 bases spanning the gap. The complete variable domain, with remaining parts taken from reference TRBV5-1 and TRBJ1-1, reads KAGVTQTPRYLIKTRGQQVTLSCSPISGHRSVSWYQQTPGQGLQFLFEYFSETQRNKGNFPGRFSGRQFSNSRSEMNVSTLELGDSALYLCASSRGGGDTEAFFGQGTRLTVV.

This chain connects TRBV10-1 to TRBJ2-1; no firm D call. V lost 0 bases to trimming and J lost 4 bases, with 13 bases between them. The CDR3 spans 16 residues. CDR1 and CDR2 from the germline V gene are WNHNN and SYGVQD (reference sequence). CDR3 coding DNA: TGCGCCAGCAGTGAGTCGCATCTGGCACCGTACAATGAGCAGTTCTTC. Translation: CASSESHLAPYNEQFF.

The rearrangement uses TRBV15 and TRBJ1-5, with D perhaps TRBD1 (6 bases). The CDR3 is 13 amino acids. Germline V gives CDR1 LNHNV, CDR2 YYDKDF (reference sequence). The V end was cut by 5 bases, the J end by 8 bases, with 13 bases between. This chain's CDR3 is CATSHRAVKPQHF. The DNA of the CDR3 is TGTGCCACCAGCCACAGGGCGGTGAAGCCCCAGCATTTT.

This chain uses TRBV5-7 with TRBJ2-1, with 7 nucleotides matching TRBD2. Being an ORF, TRBV5-7 has a function that is uncertain. CDR3 length: 16 residues. Trimming at V came to 7 bases and at J to 2 bases, leaving 12 bases not matched to a gene. CDR3 sequence (DNA): TGTGCCAGCCCCGACCCCTCGGGGGGTGCCTACAATGAGCAGTTCTTC. The encoded protein is CASPDPSGGAYNEQFF.

The CDR3 DNA is TGTGCCAGCAGTTCCCAAATGGGACAGCGGGGAAACACCATATATTTT. It translates to CASSSQMGQRGNTIYF. The genes are TRBV6-5 and TRBJ1-3; 7 nucleotides agree with TRBD1. Germline CDR1 reads MNHEY; CDR2 reads SVGAGI. Losses at the gene ends were 4 bases for V and 4 bases for J; bases not matched to a gene: 10. CDR3 length equals 16 residues.

This clone has only one observation. V usage is TRBV5-4 and J usage is TRBJ1-2; D is perhaps TRBD1 (5 bases). This CDR3 contains 15 residues. The ends were cut back, 2 bases at V and 0 bases at J, with 11 bases in the middle. CDR1 and CDR2 (germline): SGHNT, YYREEE (reference sequence). The CDR3 reads CASSFRGDSNYGYTF. The CDR3 DNA reads as TGTGCCAGCAGCTTCCGCGGGGACTCTAACTATGGCTACACCTTC.